These 32 T cell receptor beta chains were sequenced from one sample in a study of cytomegalovirus exposure and HLA in healthy donors. The study ran its PCR with 60 Vbeta and 13 Jbeta primers. Profiling relied on immunoSEQ multiplex PCR, and the TCRdb table lists in-frame clones only, not all of them. Seen here are approximately 92,000 clones, under 90% observed once, and the top ten hold 4.2%. Sequencing used PBMCs. The receptor source for this set is a woman aged 65 to 85 in good health and CMV-seropositive.

The chain joins TRBV6-6 to TRBJ2-2; possibly TRBD2 for D (7 bases). The CDR3 sequence is 15 residues long. CDR1 MNHNY and CDR2 SVGAGI come from the germline V gene (reference sequence). The V end lost 2 bases, the J end lost 3 bases, and 10 bases lay between the germline ends. In DNA, the CDR3 is TGTGCCAGCAGTTACGGGGGGGGCTACACCGGGGAGCTGTTTTTT. This sequence encodes CASSYGGGYTGELFF.

V is TRBV29-1 and J is TRBJ2-1; 7 bases align to TRBD2. Germline V gene sequence: CDR1 SQVTM, CDR2 ANQGSEA. V lost 4 bases and J lost 1; bases outside the gene matches: 4. This CDR3 is built from 14 residues. DNA for the CDR3: TGCAGCGTTGGTATTAGCGGGTCCTACAATGAGCAGTTCTTC. This translates into CSVGISGSYNEQFF.

The chain combines TRBV7-9 with TRBJ2-5, with 13 bases matching TRBD2. V lost 5 bases, J lost 4 bases, and 7 bases stayed unmatched. The CDR3 loop spans 16 amino acids. The germline V gene encodes CDR1 SEHNR and CDR2 FQNEAQ (reference sequence). CDR3 DNA sequence: TGTGCCAGCAGCACCGGACTAGCGGGAGCGTCAGAGACCCAGTACTTC. The encoded protein is CASSTGLAGASETQYF.

The rearrangement joins TRBV4-1 to TRBJ1-4; 8 bases map to TRBD1. With 4 bases clipped from V and 8 bases from J, the junction kept 15 bases outside the gene matches. Germline assignment: CDR1 MGHRA and CDR2 YSYEKL. CDR3 size: 17 residues. CDR3 DNA: TGCGCCAGCAGCCTGGGGGCCGGACAGGGATCGGTCGAAAAACTGTTTTTT. Amino acid sequence: CASSLGAGQGSVEKLFF.

This clone was recorded a few times. The V and J genes are TRBV5-1 and TRBJ1-4, with a possible D match to TRBD1 (5 bases). Between the trimmed V and J ends, which lost 1 base and 1 base, there was a span of 11 bases. CDR3 length: 16 amino acids. Germline assignment: CDR1 SGHRS and CDR2 YFSETQ. CDR3 amino acids: CASSLLQGGTNEKLFF. The CDR3, as DNA: TGCGCCAGCAGCTTGTTGCAGGGTGGAACTAATGAAAAACTGTTTTTT.

This clone was seen just once. This chain uses TRBV6-4 with TRBJ1-5; D call uncertain. V lost 6 bases and J lost 0, with 6 bases in between. The CDR3 runs to 13 residues. CDR1 and CDR2 (germline): MRHNA, SNTAGT. Here the CDR3 DNA reads TGTGCCAGCAGGCCAGGTAGCAATCAGCCCCAGCATTTT. This gives the protein CASRPGSNQPQHF.

This chain uses TRBV6-5 with TRBJ1-1, with D unclear. The CDR3 loop spans 13 amino acids. With 7 bases removed from V and 0 bases from J, the gap between germline ends came to 9 bases. Germline CDR1 is MNHEY and CDR2 is SVGAGI. For the CDR3, the DNA is TGTGCCAGCACCAACGAGGTGAACACTGAAGCTTTCTTT. It encodes CASTNEVNTEAFF.

The J gene is TRBJ1-6, the V gene TRBV30; 8 nucleotides line up with TRBD1. With V trimmed by 2 bases and J by 4 bases, 4 bases remained unmatched. The CDR3 covers 15 residues. CDR1 GTSNPN and CDR2 SVGIG come from the germline V gene (reference sequence). DNA for the CDR3: TGTGCCTGGAGTCCAGGGGGCGGGTATAATTCACCCCTCCACTTT. Its protein is CAWSPGGGYNSPLHF. The full variable domain, with the rest looked up from reference TRBV30 and TRBJ1-6, is SQTIHQWPATLVQPVGSPLSLECTVEGTSNPNLYWYRQAAGRGLQLLFYSVGIGQISSEVPQNLSASRPQDRQFILSSKKLLLSDSGFYLCAWSPGGGYNSPLHFGNGTRLTVT.

The rearrangement links TRBV5-5 to TRBJ1-5; TRBD1 is a possible D gene (5 bases). CDR1 is SGHKS, CDR2 YYEKEE, per germline (reference sequence). Trimming removed 0 bases from V and 0 bases from J, with 7 bases in between. This CDR3 comprises 15 residues. The CDR3 loop reads CASSLEGDSNQPQHF. The CDR3 DNA reads as TGTGCCAGCAGCTTGGAAGGGGATAGCAATCAGCCCCAGCATTTT.

V is TRBV7-8 and J is TRBJ2-7, with 7 bases identical to TRBD1. The CDR3 sequence is 14 residues long. The trim removed 6 bases at V and 0 bases at J, leaving 5 bases unmatched. CDR1 and CDR2 (germline): SGHVS, FQNEAQ. In nucleotides, the CDR3 is TGTGCCAGCAGGGGACAGTTCTACTCCTACGAGCAGTACTTC. Its protein product is CASRGQFYSYEQYF.

V is TRBV7-3 and J is TRBJ2-1, with 12 bases that match TRBD2. From germline, CDR1 is SGHTA and CDR2 FQGTGA. This CDR3 has 15 residues. The V and J ends lost 4 bases and 5 bases, in that order; junction bases with no gene match: 3. The chain's CDR3 is CASSSLAGGDNEQFF. CDR3 sequence (DNA): TGTGCCAGCAGCTCGCTAGCGGGAGGGGACAATGAGCAGTTCTTC.

The rearrangement links TRBV29-1 to TRBJ2-2; TRBD2 might be the D (5 bases). This CDR3 has 15 amino acids. Trimming shortened V by 4 bases and J by 6 bases, and 18 bases separated the two germline ends. Germline CDR1 and CDR2: SQVTM and ANQGSEA. CDR3 in DNA: TGCAGCGTTGTTGGACGGTCCGAGGGAGCCGGGGAGCTGTTTTTT. It codes for CSVVGRSEGAGELFF.

This rearrangement joins TRBV9 to TRBJ2-5, with D perhaps matching TRBD2 (7 bases). Germline V lookup: CDR1 SGDLS, CDR2 YYNGEE. V was shortened by 3 bases and J by 9 bases, with 18 bases between the two germline ends. The CDR3 has 14 amino acids. This CDR3 is CASSARGATGAQYF. The CDR3, as DNA: TGTGCCAGCAGCGCCCGGGGGGCCACCGGGGCCCAGTACTTC.

The V call is TRBV18, the J call TRBJ2-5, with D maybe TRBD2 (6 bases). Germline CDR1 KGHSH, CDR2 LQKENI. V dropped 8 bases and J dropped 0 bases, with 10 bases sitting between them. This CDR3 region has 13 residues. As DNA, the CDR3 is TGTGCCAGCGGACGGGAGTACCAAGAGACCCAGTACTTC. Translation: CASGREYQETQYF.

This chain links TRBV29-1 with TRBJ2-1; 9 bases match TRBD1. Losses at the gene ends were 4 bases for V and 9 bases for J; bases not matched to a gene: 16. Germline values: CDR1 SQVTM, CDR2 ANQGSEA. The CDR3 totals 16 residues. CDR3 DNA: TGCAGCGTTGGGGGTCACAGGGGGCTAAGTCTTGGTGAGCAGTTCTTC. This translates into CSVGGHRGLSLGEQFF.

This sequence joins TRBV7-2 and TRBJ1-1; TRBD1 matches at 9 bases. The CDR3 is made up of 16 amino acids. Germline CDR1 SGHTA, CDR2 FQGNSA. V shed 5 bases, J shed 0 bases, and the junction held 7 bases outside the gene matches. The CDR3 loop is CASSPGQGLMNTEAFF. As DNA, the CDR3 is TGTGCCAGCAGCCCCGGACAGGGGCTCATGAACACTGAAGCTTTCTTT.

This sequence joins TRBV19 and TRBJ2-7; 9 nucleotides agree with TRBD1. Losses at the gene ends were 7 bases for V and 5 bases for J; bases not matched to a gene: 9. This CDR3 region has 14 residues. CDR1 is LNHDA, CDR2 SQIVND, per germline (reference sequence). CDR3 nucleotide sequence: TGTGCCAGTAACCAACCGGGACAGGGAAACGAGCAGTACTTC. It encodes CASNQPGQGNEQYF.

In this sample, this clone turned up a few times. This chain uses TRBV7-8 with TRBJ2-7, with unresolved D. CDR1 is SGHVS and CDR2 is FQNEAQ in the germline V gene. The CDR3 is 11 amino acids. V lost 2 bases, J lost 3 bases, and 2 bases lay in between. In DNA, the CDR3 is TGTGCCAGCAGCTTATACTACGAGCAGTACTTC. Amino acid sequence: CASSLYYEQYF.

The chain couples TRBV18 to TRBJ2-5; D not certain. Deletions cut 3 bases from V and 2 bases from J, with 4 bases between. The CDR3 is 12 amino acids. Germline V CDR1 and CDR2: KGHSH, LQKENI. CDR3 protein: CASSPTQETQYF. CDR3 nucleotides: TGTGCCAGCTCACCCACTCAAGAGACCCAGTACTTC.

CDR3 DNA: TGTGCCAGCAGTCCCACAGGGGGTAATTCACCCCTCCACTTT. Its protein is CASSPTGGNSPLHF. The chain recombines TRBV7-9 with TRBJ1-6; TRBD1 matches 8 bases. Germline values: CDR1 SEHNR, CDR2 FQNEAQ (reference sequence). CDR3 length: 14 residues. V shed 6 bases and J 6 bases; nucleotides not matched to a gene: 4.

A few counts support this clone. The chain joins TRBV10-3 to TRBJ2-7, with D unresolved. This CDR3 is built from 13 residues. V gave up 2 bases and J gave up 5 bases, with 10 bases separating them. The V gene's germline CDR1 is ENHRY and CDR2 SYGVKD. The CDR3 nucleotides are TGTGCCATCAGTGAGGTTAGTTTCCACGAGCAGTACTTC. This gives the protein CAISEVSFHEQYF.

V gene TRBV11-3 combines with J gene TRBJ2-1; 11 bases line up with TRBD2. The germline V gene encodes CDR1 SGHNT and CDR2 YENEEA. CDR3 length equals 16 residues. The J segment lost 4 bases and the V segment lost 5 bases, leaving 7 bases of the junction unmatched. CDR3 coding DNA: TGTGCCAGCAGCCCTCGGACTAGCGGGCCGTACAATGAGCAGTTCTTC. Its translation: CASSPRTSGPYNEQFF.

This clone was seen only a few times. This chain joins TRBV4-1 and TRBJ2-7; D might be TRBD2 (7 bases). Trimming removed 4 bases at V and 2 bases at J, with 18 bases between. The CDR3 is 16 residues long. Germline V gene sequence: CDR1 MGHRA, CDR2 YSYEKL. In DNA, the CDR3 is TGCGCCAGCAGCCCCGGAGGGGGGGGATATCCCTACGAGCAGTACTTC. Amino acids: CASSPGGGGYPYEQYF.

The chain joins TRBV18 to TRBJ2-5; TRBD2 is a possible D gene (5 bases). The J call may be in error: the DNA end matches TRBJ2-7 better. This CDR3 contains 13 residues. Germline loops: CDR1 KGHSH, CDR2 LQKENI. DNA of the CDR3: TGTGCCAGCTCATTTTCGCGGGCAAACGAGCAGTACTTC. It yields the protein CASSFSRANEQYF.

This clone was observed a few times. V and J are TRBV30 and TRBJ2-7, with D possibly being TRBD1 (5 bases). Germline V gene lookup returns CDR1 GTSNPN and CDR2 SVGIG (reference sequence). The V gene lost 1 base and the J gene lost 0 bases, with 13 bases spanning the gap. This CDR3 spans 15 amino acids. The CDR3 sequence: CAWSGAGLSSYEQYF. The CDR3 DNA sequence: TGTGCCTGGAGTGGGGCAGGGCTAAGCTCCTACGAGCAGTACTTC. Together with reference TRBV30 and TRBJ2-7, the CDR3 gives the full variable domain: SQTIHQWPATLVQPVGSPLSLECTVEGTSNPNLYWYRQAAGRGLQLLFYSVGIGQISSEVPQNLSASRPQDRQFILSSKKLLLSDSGFYLCAWSGAGLSSYEQYFGPGTRLTVT.

This clone turned up a few times. V gene TRBV2 combines with J gene TRBJ2-7, with D possibly being TRBD1 (5 bases). Trimming stripped 8 bases from V and 0 bases from J, with 11 bases between. The CDR3 has 13 residues. Germline assignment: CDR1 SNHLY and CDR2 FYNNEI. The CDR3 DNA follows: TGTGCCAGCTATGAAGACAGCTCCTACGAGCAGTACTTC. Amino acids: CASYEDSSYEQYF. Supplemented by reference TRBV2 and TRBJ2-7, the full variable domain reads EPEVTQTPSHQVTQMGQEVILRCVPISNHLYFYWYRQILGQKVEFLVSFYNNEISEKSEIFDDQFSVERPDGSNFTLKIRSTKLEDSAMYFCASYEDSSYEQYFGPGTRLTVT.

The chain is built from TRBV6-4 and TRBJ1-2; D unresolved. The CDR3 is 16 residues long. Trimming removed 5 bases at V and 6 bases at J, with 22 bases between. CDR1 is MRHNA, CDR2 SNTAGT, per germline. The DNA of the CDR3 is TGTGCCAGCAGTCGCCTTTACACTACGACGGAGAATGGCTACACCTTC. This gives the protein CASSRLYTTTENGYTF.

V and J are TRBV11-3 and TRBJ2-3, with D possibly TRBD2 on 5 matching bases. This CDR3 region has 14 residues. The V end was cut by 0 bases, the J end by 11 bases, with 15 bases between. Germline V gene lookup returns CDR1 SGHNT and CDR2 YENEEA. The CDR3 DNA is TGTGCCAGCAGCTTAGATCCAAGCGGCGTTGGGCAGTATTTT. This gives the protein CASSLDPSGVGQYF. Together with reference TRBV11-3 and TRBJ2-3, the CDR3 gives the full variable domain: EAGVVQSPRYKIIEKKQPVAFWCNPISGHNTLYWYLQNLGQGPELLIRYENEEAVDDSQLPKDRFSAERLKGVDSTLKIQPAELGDSAVYLCASSLDPSGVGQYFGPGTRLTVL.

This clone has just a few counts. The V and J genes are TRBV6-5 and TRBJ2-5; a weak D match, TRBD1 (6 bases). Germline V lookup: CDR1 MNHEY, CDR2 SVGAGI. Deletions cut 6 bases from V and 7 bases from J, with 21 bases between. There are 15 residues in the CDR3. CDR3 bases: TGTGCCAGCAGCATAAACAGGGCACCAAGTGCGACCCAGTACTTC. Translation gives CASSINRAPSATQYF.

This clone showed up just a few times. The chain combines TRBV14 with TRBJ1-1; D is unclear. The CDR3 is 13 residues long. Trimming stripped 0 bases from V and 5 bases from J, with 7 bases between. Germline loops: CDR1 SGHDN, CDR2 FVKESK. CDR3 in amino acids: CASSQERGTEAFF. The CDR3 DNA reads as TGTGCCAGCAGCCAAGAGAGAGGAACTGAAGCTTTCTTT.

The sample holds a few counts of this clone. The chain employs TRBV7-3 and TRBJ2-3, with D tentatively TRBD2 (6 bases). This CDR3 comprises 13 residues. The germline V and J ends were trimmed by 2 bases and 8 bases, with 11 bases remaining between them. Germline V lookup: CDR1 SGHTA, CDR2 FQGTGA. The CDR3, as DNA: TGTGCCAGCAGCTTAGCGGGAAGTGGTACGCAGTATTTT. It yields the protein CASSLAGSGTQYF.

This clone was seen just once. The V gene is TRBV7-2, the J gene TRBJ2-3; D possibly corresponds to TRBD1 (5 bases). The CDR3 totals 15 residues. The germline CDR1 and CDR2 sequences are SGHTA and FQGNSA. V was trimmed by 5 bases and J by 2 bases, leaving 14 bases between them. In DNA form, the CDR3 reads TGTGCCAGCAGCCCCTTGGGGCAGCTCACAGATACGCAGTATTTT. The encoded protein is CASSPLGQLTDTQYF.